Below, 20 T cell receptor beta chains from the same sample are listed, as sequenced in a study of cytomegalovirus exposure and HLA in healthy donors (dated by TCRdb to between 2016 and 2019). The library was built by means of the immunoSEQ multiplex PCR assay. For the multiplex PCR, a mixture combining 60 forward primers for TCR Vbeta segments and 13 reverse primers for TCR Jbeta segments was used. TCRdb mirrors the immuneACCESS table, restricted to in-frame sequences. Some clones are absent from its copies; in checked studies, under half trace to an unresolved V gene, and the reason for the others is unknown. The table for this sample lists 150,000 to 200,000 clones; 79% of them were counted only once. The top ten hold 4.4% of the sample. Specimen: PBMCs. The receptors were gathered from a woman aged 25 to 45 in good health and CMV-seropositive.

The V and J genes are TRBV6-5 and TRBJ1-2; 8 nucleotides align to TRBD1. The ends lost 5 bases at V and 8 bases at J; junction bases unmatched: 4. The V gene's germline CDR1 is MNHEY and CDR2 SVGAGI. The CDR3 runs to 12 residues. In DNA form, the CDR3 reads TGTGCCAGCAGTAACGACAGGGGCGGCTACACCTTC. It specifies CASSNDRGGYTF.

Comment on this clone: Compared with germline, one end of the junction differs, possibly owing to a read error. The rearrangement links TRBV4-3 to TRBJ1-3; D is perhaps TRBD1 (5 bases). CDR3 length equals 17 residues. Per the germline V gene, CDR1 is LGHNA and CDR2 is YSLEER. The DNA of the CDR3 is TGCGCCAGCAGCCATGGAGTGGACACCCACCCTGGGAACACCATATATTTT. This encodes CASSHGVDTHPGNTIYF.

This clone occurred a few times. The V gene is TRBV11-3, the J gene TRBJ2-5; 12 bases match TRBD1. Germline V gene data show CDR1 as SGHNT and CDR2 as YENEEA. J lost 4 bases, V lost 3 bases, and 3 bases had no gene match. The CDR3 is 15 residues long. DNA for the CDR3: TGTGCCAGCAGCTTGGGGACAGGGGGCTTAGAGACCCAGTACTTC. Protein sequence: CASSLGTGGLETQYF.

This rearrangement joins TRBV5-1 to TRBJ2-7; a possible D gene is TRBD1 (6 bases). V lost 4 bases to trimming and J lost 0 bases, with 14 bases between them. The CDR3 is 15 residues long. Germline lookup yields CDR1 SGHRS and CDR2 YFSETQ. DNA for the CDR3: TGCGCCAGCAGCCCCGGACAGCCGAGCTCCTACGAGCAGTACTTC. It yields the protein CASSPGQPSSYEQYF.

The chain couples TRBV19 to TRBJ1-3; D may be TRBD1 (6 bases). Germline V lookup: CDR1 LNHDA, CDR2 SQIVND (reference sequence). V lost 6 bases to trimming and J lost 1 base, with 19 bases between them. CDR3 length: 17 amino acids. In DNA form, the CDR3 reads TGTGCCAGTAGAACTCCAACAGGGAGAAGATCTGGAAACACCATATATTTT. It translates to CASRTPTGRRSGNTIYF.

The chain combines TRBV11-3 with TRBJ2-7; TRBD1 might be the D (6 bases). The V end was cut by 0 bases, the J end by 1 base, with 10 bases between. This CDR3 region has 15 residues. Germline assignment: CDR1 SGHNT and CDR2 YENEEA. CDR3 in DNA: TGTGCCAGCAGCTTAGACAGGGGCCCTTCCTACGAGCAGTACTTC. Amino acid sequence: CASSLDRGPSYEQYF.

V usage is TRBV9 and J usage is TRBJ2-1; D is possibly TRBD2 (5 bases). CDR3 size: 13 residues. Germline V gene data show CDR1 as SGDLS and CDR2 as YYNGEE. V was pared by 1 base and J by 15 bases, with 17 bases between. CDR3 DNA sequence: TGTGCCAGCAGCGTACAGCTCGGCCGGGATCCGTTCTTC. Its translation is CASSVQLGRDPFF.

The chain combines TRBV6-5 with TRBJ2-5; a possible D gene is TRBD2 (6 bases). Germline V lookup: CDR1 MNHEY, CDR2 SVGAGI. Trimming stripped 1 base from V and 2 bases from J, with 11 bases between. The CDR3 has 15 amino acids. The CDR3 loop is CASSYWAGRQETQYF. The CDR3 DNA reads TGTGCCAGCAGTTACTGGGCGGGGAGACAAGAGACCCAGTACTTC.

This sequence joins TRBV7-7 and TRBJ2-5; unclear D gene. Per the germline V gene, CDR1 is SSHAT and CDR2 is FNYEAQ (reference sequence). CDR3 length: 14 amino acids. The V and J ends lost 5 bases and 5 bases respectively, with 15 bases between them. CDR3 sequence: CASSPANPRETQYF. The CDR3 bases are TGTGCCAGCAGCCCGGCCAACCCGAGGGAGACCCAGTACTTC. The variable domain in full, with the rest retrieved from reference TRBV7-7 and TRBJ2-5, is GAGVSQSPRYKVTKRGQDVTLRCDPISSHATLYWYQQALGQGPEFLTYFNYEAQPDKSGLPSDRFSAERPEGSISTLTIQRTEQRDSAMYRCASSPANPRETQYFGPGTRLLVL.

The CDR3 is CASSLSTGARNTIYF. The CDR3 bases are TGTGCCAGCAGCTTATCGACAGGGGCAAGAAACACCATATATTTT. This sequence joins TRBV11-2 and TRBJ1-3; 8 bases map to TRBD1. Germline trimming cut 2 bases from V and 5 bases from J; bases unmatched to any gene: 5. Looked up from germline, CDR1 is SGHAT and CDR2 is FQNNGV. This CDR3 has 15 amino acids. Based on the CDR3 plus reference TRBV11-2 and TRBJ1-3, the full variable domain is EAGVAQSPRYKIIEKRQSVAFWCNPISGHATLYWYQQILGQGPKLLIQFQNNGVVDDSQLPKDRFSAERLKGVDSTLKIQPAKLEDSAVYLCASSLSTGARNTIYFGEGSWLTVV.

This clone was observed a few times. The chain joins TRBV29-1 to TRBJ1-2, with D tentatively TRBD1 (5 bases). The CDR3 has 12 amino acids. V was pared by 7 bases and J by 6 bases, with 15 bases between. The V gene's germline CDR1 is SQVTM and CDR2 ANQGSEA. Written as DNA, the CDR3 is TGCAGCGGATCCGGGGGTAGGGATGGCTACACCTTC. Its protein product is CSGSGGRDGYTF.

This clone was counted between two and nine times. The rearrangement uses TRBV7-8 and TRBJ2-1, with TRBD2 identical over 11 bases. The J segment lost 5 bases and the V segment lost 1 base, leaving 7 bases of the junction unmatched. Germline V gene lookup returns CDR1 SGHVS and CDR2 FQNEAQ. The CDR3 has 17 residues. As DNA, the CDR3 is TGTGCCAGCAGCTTAGGACTAGCGGGATTTAGGGACAATGAGCAGTTCTTC. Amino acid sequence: CASSLGLAGFRDNEQFF.

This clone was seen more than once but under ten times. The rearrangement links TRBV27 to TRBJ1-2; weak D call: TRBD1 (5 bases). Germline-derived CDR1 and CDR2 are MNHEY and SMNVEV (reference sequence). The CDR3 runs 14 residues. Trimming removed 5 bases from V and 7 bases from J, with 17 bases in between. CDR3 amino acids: CASSRGTPLGGYTF. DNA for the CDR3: TGTGCCAGCAGTCGCGGGACCCCTCTAGGTGGCTACACCTTC.

The CDR3 nucleotides are TGCGCCAGCAGCCAAGGATTAGGGGCCCCCCTCTCCTACGAGCAGTACTTC. Translating gives CASSQGLGAPLSYEQYF. The genes are TRBV4-3 and TRBJ2-7, with a possible D match to TRBD1 (5 bases). Per germline, CDR1 LGHNA and CDR2 YSLEER. The CDR3 runs 17 residues. V was trimmed by 1 base and J by 0 bases, leaving 16 bases between them.

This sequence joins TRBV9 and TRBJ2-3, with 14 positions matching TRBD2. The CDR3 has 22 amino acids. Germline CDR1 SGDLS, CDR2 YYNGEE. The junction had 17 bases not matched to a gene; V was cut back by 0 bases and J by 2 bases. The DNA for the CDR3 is TGTGCCAGCAGCGTAGCCACCTCGTCGGGACTAGCGGGAGCGCTATACACAGATACGCAGTATTTT. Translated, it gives CASSVATSSGLAGALYTDTQYF.

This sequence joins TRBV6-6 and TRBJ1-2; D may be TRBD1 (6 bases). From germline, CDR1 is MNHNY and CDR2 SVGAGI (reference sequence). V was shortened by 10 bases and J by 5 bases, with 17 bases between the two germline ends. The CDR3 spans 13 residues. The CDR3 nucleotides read TGTGCCAACTCCCCGGGGGGCGAATATGGCTACACCTTC. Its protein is CANSPGGEYGYTF.

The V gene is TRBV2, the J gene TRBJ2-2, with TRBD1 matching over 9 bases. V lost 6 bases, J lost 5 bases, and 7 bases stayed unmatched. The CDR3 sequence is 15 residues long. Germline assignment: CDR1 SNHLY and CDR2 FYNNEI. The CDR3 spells CASRVGQGYTGELFF. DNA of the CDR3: TGTGCCAGCAGGGTGGGACAGGGATATACCGGGGAGCTGTTTTTT.

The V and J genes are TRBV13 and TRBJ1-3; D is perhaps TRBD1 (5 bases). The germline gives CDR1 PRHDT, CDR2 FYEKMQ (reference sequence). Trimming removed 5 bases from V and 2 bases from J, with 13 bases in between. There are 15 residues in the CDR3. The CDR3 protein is CASSPDGGTGNTIYF. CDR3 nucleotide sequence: TGTGCCAGCAGCCCTGACGGGGGTACTGGAAACACCATATATTTT.

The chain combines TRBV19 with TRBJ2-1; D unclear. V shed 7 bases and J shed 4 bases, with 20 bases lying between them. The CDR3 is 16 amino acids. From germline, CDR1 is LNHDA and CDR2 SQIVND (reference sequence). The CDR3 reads CASTLTPGRFYNEQFF. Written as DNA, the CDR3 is TGTGCCAGTACTTTGACTCCCGGCAGATTTTACAATGAGCAGTTCTTC.

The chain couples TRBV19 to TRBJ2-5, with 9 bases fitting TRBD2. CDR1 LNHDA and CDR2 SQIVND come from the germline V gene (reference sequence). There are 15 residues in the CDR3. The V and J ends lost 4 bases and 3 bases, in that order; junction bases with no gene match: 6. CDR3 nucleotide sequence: TGTGCCAGTAGTAGAGCGGGAGGAGGTAAAGAGACCCAGTACTTC. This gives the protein CASSRAGGGKETQYF. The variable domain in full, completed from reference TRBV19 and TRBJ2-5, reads DGGITQSPKYLFRKEGQNVTLSCEQNLNHDAMYWYRQDPGQGLRLIYYSQIVNDFQKGDIAEGYSVSREKKESFPLTVTSAQKNPTAFYLCASSRAGGGKETQYFGPGTRLLVL.